This T cell receptor beta chain came from a study of OX40 agonist ivuxolimab in advanced cancers. Germline CDR1 reads SGHRS; CDR2 reads YFSETQ. V lost 4 bases, J lost 6 bases, and 7 bases stayed unmatched. The CDR3 has 15 residues. This clone was detected once. Data came from immunoSEQ multiplex PCR; TCRdb stores just in-frame clones and leaves some out. This sample yields some 99,000 clones, of which about 90% are seen a single time; 1.5% to 2% belongs to the top ten. This receptor was obtained from an adult with an advanced solid tumor such as melanoma, head and neck, liver or kidney cancer. The J gene is TRBJ1-2, the V gene TRBV5-1, with 12 bases matching TRBD1. The specimen was CD4+ or CD8+ T cells sorted from blood, collected in a trial of the OX40 agonist ivuxolimab. The CDR3 bases are TGCGCCAGCAGCCAGGGACAGGGGGCGCAGAATGGCTACACCTTC. Its protein product is CASSQGQGAQNGYTF.